Following are 21 T cell receptor beta chains from one sample sequenced in a study of blood T cell repertoires in COVID-19. TCRdb's copy holds only in-frame clones and misses some; the assay was immunoSEQ multiplex PCR. Seen here are about 280,000 clones, approximately 91% observed once, and the top ten hold over 8%. The sample was peripheral blood. These receptors all stem from a man younger than 35 with active or convalescent COVID-19.

The chain has TRBV11-2 and TRBJ1-1; weak D call: TRBD1 (5 bases). This CDR3 spans 14 amino acids. Germline V gene lookup returns CDR1 SGHAT and CDR2 FQNNGV. V lost 0 bases to trimming and J lost 5 bases, with 10 bases between them. CDR3 amino acids: CASSLDRDWTEAFF. DNA of the CDR3: TGTGCCAGCAGCTTAGACAGGGACTGGACTGAAGCTTTCTTT.

The chain carries TRBV27 and TRBJ1-6, with 10 bases fitting TRBD1. J was trimmed by 10 bases and V by 8 bases; bases with no gene match: 8. The CDR3 consists of 14 residues. CDR1 MNHEY and CDR2 SMNVEV come from the germline V gene (reference sequence). CDR3 nucleotides: TGTGCCAGCCGCAGACAGGGGGCAAAATCACCCCTCCACTTT. Translation gives CASRRQGAKSPLHF.

This chain uses TRBV11-3 with TRBJ2-2; 7 bases are a match to TRBD1. The CDR3 sequence is 14 residues long. Per the germline V gene, CDR1 is SGHNT and CDR2 is YENEEA. Losses at the gene ends were 6 bases for V and 4 bases for J; bases not matched to a gene: 5. This CDR3 is CASSPGTVTGELFF. The CDR3 coding sequence is TGTGCCAGCAGTCCGGGGACAGTCACCGGGGAGCTGTTTTTT. Variable domain in full (rest from reference TRBV11-3 and TRBJ2-2): EAGVVQSPRYKIIEKKQPVAFWCNPISGHNTLYWYLQNLGQGPELLIRYENEEAVDDSQLPKDRFSAERLKGVDSTLKIQPAELGDSAVYLCASSPGTVTGELFFGEGSRLTVL.

This clone was seen a few times. The chain joins TRBV5-6 to TRBJ2-2; tentatively, D is TRBD1 (6 bases). The CDR3 runs to 15 residues. Deletions cut 1 base from V and 1 base from J, with 8 bases between. The germline V gene encodes CDR1 SGHDT and CDR2 YYEEEE. In DNA, the CDR3 is TGTGCCAGCAGCTTGCAGGACAGGAACACCGGGGAGCTGTTTTTT. It yields the protein CASSLQDRNTGELFF.

This sequence joins TRBV5-4 and TRBJ1-2, with 10 positions matching TRBD1. J gave up 3 bases and V 4 bases, and 6 bases lay outside the gene matches. Germline V gene sequence: CDR1 SGHNT, CDR2 YYREEE (reference sequence). The CDR3 has 15 residues. For the CDR3, the DNA is TGTGCCAGCAGCCCCGACAGGGGGCCCTACTATGGCTACACCTTC. It translates to CASSPDRGPYYGYTF.

The chain uses TRBV19 and TRBJ1-1; weak D call: TRBD1 (6 bases). CDR1 is LNHDA and CDR2 is SQIVND in the germline V gene (reference sequence). This CDR3 comprises 14 residues. Trimming removed 5 bases at V and 2 bases at J, with 12 bases between. Here the CDR3 reads CASSRRGGNTEAFF. CDR3 bases: TGTGCCAGTAGTCGCAGGGGCGGAAACACTGAAGCTTTCTTT. The full variable domain, rest sourced from reference TRBV19 and TRBJ1-1, is DGGITQSPKYLFRKEGQNVTLSCEQNLNHDAMYWYRQDPGQGLRLIYYSQIVNDFQKGDIAEGYSVSREKKESFPLTVTSAQKNPTAFYLCASSRRGGNTEAFFGQGTRLTVV.

Only one count was recorded for this clone. The chain recombines TRBV5-1 with TRBJ1-4; a possible D gene is TRBD1 (6 bases). Germline CDR1 and CDR2: SGHRS and YFSETQ. The CDR3 is 18 residues long. V lost 0 bases and J 1 base, leaving 16 bases between the germline ends. Here the CDR3 reads CASSLGVPGQVTNEKLFF. In nucleotides, the CDR3 is TGCGCCAGCAGCTTGGGTGTACCGGGACAAGTAACTAATGAAAAACTGTTTTTT.

The rearrangement joins TRBV7-6 to TRBJ2-6; D is unresolved. CDR1 and CDR2 from the germline V gene are SGHVS and FNYEAQ. CDR3 length equals 14 residues. V lost 5 bases and J 0 bases, leaving 5 bases between the germline ends. The DNA for the CDR3 is TGTGCCAGCAGCCATAGCTCTGGGGCCAACGTCCTGACTTTC. Amino acids: CASSHSSGANVLTF.

This clone was counted a few times. The J gene is TRBJ2-2, the V gene TRBV5-1; 8 bases match TRBD1. This CDR3 has 17 residues. Germline CDR1 and CDR2: SGHRS and YFSETQ. Trimming cost V 7 bases and J 7 bases; bases outside gene matches: 18. Here the CDR3 reads CASHTDFWTGTDGELFF. CDR3 coding DNA: TGCGCCAGCCATACCGACTTCTGGACAGGGACCGACGGGGAGCTGTTTTTT.

The chain joins TRBV19 to TRBJ1-1; D possibly corresponds to TRBD1 (6 bases). CDR3 length: 14 amino acids. The germline V gene encodes CDR1 LNHDA and CDR2 SQIVND (reference sequence). V was cut by 7 bases and J by 8 bases, with 20 bases left in between. The CDR3: CASTFFGTTSEAFF. The CDR3 nucleotides are TGTGCCAGTACCTTTTTCGGGACAACCTCCGAAGCTTTCTTT.

The CDR3 sequence: CASSLTKIKLFF. CDR3 DNA sequence: TGTGCCAGCAGCTTAACAAAAATAAAACTGTTTTTT. V is TRBV7-8 and J is TRBJ1-4, with D unresolved. The V end lost 2 bases, the J end lost 10 bases, and 8 bases lay between the germline ends. The CDR3 sequence is 12 residues long. The V gene's germline CDR1 is SGHVS and CDR2 FQNEAQ.

The V call is TRBV5-1, the J call TRBJ2-3, with 10 bases that match TRBD2. The CDR3 covers 15 residues. Germline V lookup: CDR1 SGHRS, CDR2 YFSETQ. Trimming cost V 0 bases and J 5 bases; bases outside gene matches: 3. CDR3 DNA: TGCGCCAGCAGCTTGGCCACTAGCGGGGAAGATACGCAGTATTTT. Residues: CASSLATSGEDTQYF.

This clone was observed many times. Other DNA sequences in this sample translate to the same CDR3. The chain has TRBV29-1 and TRBJ1-1, with D unclear. Germline V gene data show CDR1 as SQVTM and CDR2 as ANQGSEA. Trimming cost V 3 bases and J 1 base, with 3 bases left between them. CDR3 length equals 11 residues. The CDR3 protein is CSVDRNTEAFF. CDR3 nucleotides: TGCAGCGTTGACAGGAACACTGAAGCTTTCTTT. Using reference TRBV29-1 and TRBJ1-1 for the parts outside the CDR3, the full variable domain is SAVISQKPSRDICQRGTSLTIQCQVDSQVTMMFWYRQQPGQSLTLIATANQGSEATYESGFVIDKFPISRPNLTFSTLTVSNMSPEDSSIYLCSVDRNTEAFFGQGTRLTVV.

The CDR3 nucleotides read TGTGCCATGGGGCAGTTTAATGAAAAACTGTTTTTT. It yields the protein CAMGQFNEKLFF. The V gene is TRBV27, the J gene TRBJ1-4, with a tentative D call TRBD1 (5 bases). Germline assignment: CDR1 MNHEY and CDR2 SMNVEV (reference sequence). The CDR3 contains 12 residues. V was shortened by 10 bases and J by 4 bases, with 10 bases between the two germline ends.

The chain carries TRBV2 and TRBJ2-7; maybe TRBD2 (6 bases). Germline CDR1 SNHLY, CDR2 FYNNEI. V dropped 5 bases and J dropped 5 bases, with 13 bases sitting between them. The CDR3 length is 13 residues. CDR3: CASSTQEGHEQYF. CDR3 nucleotides: TGTGCCAGCAGTACACAGGAGGGGCACGAGCAGTACTTC.

The chain recombines TRBV10-3 with TRBJ1-1, with unresolved D. V lost 0 bases, J lost 0 bases, and 11 bases lay in between. CDR1 is ENHRY and CDR2 is SYGVKD in the germline V gene. The CDR3 sequence is 16 residues long. As DNA, the CDR3 is TGTGCCATCAGTGAGTCGATAGAGGCCCTGAACACTGAAGCTTTCTTT. This gives the protein CAISESIEALNTEAFF.

The chain joins TRBV9 to TRBJ1-4, with 7 bases lining up with TRBD1. V gave up 0 bases and J gave up 4 bases; unmatched junction bases: 9. CDR3 size: 17 residues. The germline V gene has CDR1 SGDLS and CDR2 YYNGEE. CDR3 residues: CASSVGQGDYGNEKLFF. CDR3 sequence (DNA): TGTGCCAGCAGCGTAGGACAGGGCGATTACGGTAATGAAAAACTGTTTTTT. Full variable domain (remainder filled in from reference TRBV9 and TRBJ1-4): DSGVTQTPKHLITATGQRVTLRCSPRSGDLSVYWYQQSLDQGLQFLIQYYNGEERAKGNILERFSAQQFPDLHSELNLSSLELGDSALYFCASSVGQGDYGNEKLFFGSGTQLSVL.

This clone was seen only once. This sequence joins TRBV7-2 and TRBJ2-4; the match to TRBD1 covers 8 bases. Germline V CDR1 and CDR2: SGHTA, FQGNSA. V dropped 5 bases and J dropped 8; count of bases not matched to a gene: 11. The CDR3 sequence is 15 residues long. In DNA form, the CDR3 reads TGTGCCAGCAGCCCTTGGACAGGGCCGGGGGACATTCAGTACTTC. Translation: CASSPWTGPGDIQYF.

The rearrangement uses TRBV3-1 (or the pseudogene TRBV3-2) and TRBJ2-2; 7 bases are shared with TRBD2. After removal of 4 bases from V and 2 bases from J, the junction contained 4 bases not matched to a gene. This CDR3 region has 15 residues. Germline CDR1 is LGHDT and CDR2 is YNNKEL (reference sequence). In DNA, the CDR3 is TGTGCCAGCAGCCGGGGACTAATTAACACCGGGGAGCTGTTTTTT. Its protein product is CASSRGLINTGELFF.

The chain uses TRBV4-3 and TRBJ2-3; 8 bases align to TRBD2. This CDR3 contains 15 residues. V lost 1 base to trimming and J lost 3 bases; unmatched junction nucleotides: 3. CDR1 and CDR2 (germline): LGHNA, YSLEER. This CDR3 is CASSQGPGGTDTQYF. CDR3 in DNA: TGCGCCAGCAGCCAAGGACCGGGGGGGACAGATACGCAGTATTTT.

The genes are TRBV2 and TRBJ1-5, with D uncertain. CDR3 length: 14 amino acids. From germline, CDR1 is SNHLY and CDR2 FYNNEI. Trimming took 8 bases from V and 0 from J, leaving 11 bases between them. The DNA of the CDR3 is TGTGCCAGCGCCTCGGGTTATAGCAATCAGCCCCAGCATTTT. Protein: CASASGYSNQPQHF.